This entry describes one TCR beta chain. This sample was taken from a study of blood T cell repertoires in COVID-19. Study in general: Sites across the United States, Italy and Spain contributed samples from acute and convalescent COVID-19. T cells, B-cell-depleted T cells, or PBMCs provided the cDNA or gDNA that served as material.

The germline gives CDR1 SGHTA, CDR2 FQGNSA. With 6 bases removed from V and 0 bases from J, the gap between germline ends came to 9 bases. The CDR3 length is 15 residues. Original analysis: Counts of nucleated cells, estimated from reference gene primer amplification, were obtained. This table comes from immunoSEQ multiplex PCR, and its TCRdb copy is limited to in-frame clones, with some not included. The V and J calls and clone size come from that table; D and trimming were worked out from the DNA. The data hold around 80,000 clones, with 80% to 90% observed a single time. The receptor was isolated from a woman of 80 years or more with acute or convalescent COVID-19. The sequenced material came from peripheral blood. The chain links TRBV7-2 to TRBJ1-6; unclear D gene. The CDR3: CASRPGSSYNSPLHF. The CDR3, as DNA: TGTGCCAGCAGGCCCGGTAGCTCCTATAATTCACCCCTCCACTTT.